This T cell receptor (beta chain) was recorded in a study of T-cell reconstitution after alpha-beta-depleted transplantation in children. Unique molecular identifiers featured in how the TCRbeta library was prepared. One entry per CDR3 protein, called by TCRdb with MiXCR from the PCR reads. This sample yields about 420,000 distinct CDR3 sequences, of which around 15% are seen a single time; under 30% belongs to the top ten. In the case of this clonotype: No antigen is known for it.

Whole-study results and caveats: Newly produced T cells mostly accounted for T-cell counts and diversity one year post-transplant.

The TCR comes from a boy younger than two who had a stem cell transplant for Wiskott-Aldrich syndrome, so the T cells may come from the graft donor. Specimen: PBMCs, mostly from graft donor cells, collected 360 days after TCRalphabeta/CD19-depleted stem cell transplant.

Here the CDR3 reads CASSSDGPQDTGELFF. The CDR3 bases are TGTGCCAGCAGCAGTGACGGACCTCAGGACACCGGGGAGCTGTTTTTT. This chain joins TRBV25-1 and TRBJ2-2; D call uncertain. Germline V gene sequence: CDR1 MGHDK, CDR2 SYGVNS. There are 16 residues in the CDR3. V was shortened by 6 bases and J by 3 bases, with 17 bases between the two germline ends.